These 6 T cell receptor beta chains share one sample of origin, sequenced in a study of T cell repertoires in cytomegalovirus infection. Antigens of these TCRs are unknown. TCRdb itself ran the reads through MiXCR, one entry per CDR3 protein. The sample gives hundreds of thousands of distinct CDR3 sequences, more than 30% of which show up once; roughly 16% is in the top ten. The sequencing used cultured PBMCs, collected from culture after CMV antigen stimulation. The source is a human donor in good health (CMV status not recorded). Some clones in this sample may be carry-over from other donors' samples.

This clonotype has only a few counts. J is TRBJ2-5 and V is TRBV30, with 10 nucleotides matching TRBD2. Trimming at V came to 2 bases and at J to 5 bases, leaving 8 bases not matched to a gene. From germline, CDR1 is GTSNPN and CDR2 SVGIG (reference sequence). CDR3 length equals 15 residues. As DNA, the CDR3 is TGTGCCTGGAGTAAGACTAGCGGGTATGGGGAGACCCAGTACTTC. Its translation is CAWSKTSGYGETQYF.

The sample holds one count of this clonotype. The gene calls are TRBV7-2 and TRBJ2-3; D might be TRBD2 (6 bases). CDR3 size: 14 residues. Germline lookup yields CDR1 SGHTA and CDR2 FQGNSA. V lost 5 bases and J lost 2, with 11 bases in between. The CDR3 nucleotides read TGTGCCAGCAGCCCGCGGGGTTACACAGATACGCAGTATTTT. This translates into CASSPRGYTDTQYF.

The J gene is TRBJ2-2, the V gene TRBV5-1, with D hard to call. The CDR3 sequence is 18 residues long. Germline values: CDR1 SGHRS, CDR2 YFSETQ. V dropped 0 bases and J dropped 4 bases, with 19 bases sitting between them. CDR3 nucleotide sequence: TGCGCCAGCAGCTTGGTGGCATATGTGTTCCTCGGCACCGGGGAGCTGTTTTTT. This gives the protein CASSLVAYVFLGTGELFF.

Only a few counts were recorded for this clonotype. The chain is built from TRBV12-3 or TRBV12-4 and TRBJ1-1; 8 bases fit TRBD1. The V and J ends lost 6 bases and 7 bases, in that order; junction bases with no gene match: 4. CDR3 length: 12 residues. The CDR3 sequence: CASSPDRGEAFF. CDR3 DNA: TGTGCCAGCAGCCCTGACAGGGGTGAAGCTTTCTTT.

In its sample, this clonotype was seen many times. The chain uses TRBV7-8 and TRBJ2-5; TRBD1 agrees at 9 bases. This CDR3 has 16 amino acids. Germline V gives CDR1 SGHVS, CDR2 FQNEAQ. V shed 0 bases, J shed 1 base, and the junction held 3 bases outside the gene matches. CDR3 coding DNA: TGTGCCAGCAGCTTAGCAGTGACAGGGGGCCAAGAGACCCAGTACTTC. Protein: CASSLAVTGGQETQYF.

This chain joins TRBV5-8 and TRBJ2-3, with 7 nucleotides matching TRBD1. The CDR3 runs 16 residues. The V and J ends lost 6 bases and 0 bases, in that order; junction bases with no gene match: 10. Looked up from germline, CDR1 is SGHTS and CDR2 is YDEGEE. The CDR3 reads CASTEGQSWSTDTQYF. CDR3 DNA sequence: TGTGCCAGCACCGAGGGACAGTCGTGGAGCACAGATACGCAGTATTTT.